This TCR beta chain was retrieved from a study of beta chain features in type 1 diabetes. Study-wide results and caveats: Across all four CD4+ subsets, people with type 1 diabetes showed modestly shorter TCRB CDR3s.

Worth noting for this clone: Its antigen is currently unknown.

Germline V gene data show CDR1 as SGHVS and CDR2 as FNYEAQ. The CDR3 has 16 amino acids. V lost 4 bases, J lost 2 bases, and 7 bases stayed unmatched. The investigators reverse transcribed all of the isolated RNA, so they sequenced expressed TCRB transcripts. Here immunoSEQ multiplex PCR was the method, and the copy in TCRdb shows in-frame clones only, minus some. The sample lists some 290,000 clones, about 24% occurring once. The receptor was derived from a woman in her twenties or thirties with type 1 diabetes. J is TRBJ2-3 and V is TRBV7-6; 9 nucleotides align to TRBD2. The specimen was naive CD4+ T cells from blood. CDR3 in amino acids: CASSSLAGAPTDTQYF. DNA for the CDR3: TGTGCCAGCAGCTCCTTAGCGGGAGCCCCCACAGATACGCAGTATTTT.